This T cell receptor beta chain was recovered during a study of blood T cell repertoires in COVID-19. Study-wide background: The origin of the acute and convalescent COVID-19 samples was the United States, Italy and Spain.

The V gene's germline CDR1 is MNHEY and CDR2 SVGAGI. Trimming took 8 bases from V and 4 from J, leaving 11 bases between them. The CDR3 covers 13 residues. Repertoires were generated with immunoSEQ multiplex PCR, while TCRdb's copy carries only in-frame clones and drops some. The sample includes around 30,000 clones, more than 85% seen only once; the top ten take approximately 4%. This TCR came from a man aged 55 to 70 with acute or convalescent COVID-19. The gene calls are TRBV6-5 and TRBJ2-2; possible D gene TRBD2, 6 bases. Source material: peripheral blood. The CDR3 DNA reads as TGTGCCAGCCGATGGAGGGTCACCGGGGAGCTGTTTTTT. Translated: CASRWRVTGELFF.